Included here is one T cell receptor beta chain sequence, with context. Its matching antigen is unknown. This record comes from a study of OX40 agonist ivuxolimab in advanced cancers. The study, taken as a whole, reports: Expanded peripheral T cell antigen specificity was not determined. There was clonal expansion of CD4+ and CD8+ blood T cells by week 6 at 0.1 to 3.0 mg/kg.

The CDR3 has 14 amino acids. From germline, CDR1 is MDHEN and CDR2 SYDVKM. Trimming shortened V by 3 bases and J by 0 bases, and 8 bases separated the two germline ends. Clones were sequenced by immunoSEQ multiplex PCR, and TCRdb holds only the in-frame ones, with some missing. The repertoire consists of tens of thousands of clones, with about 81% occurring once and the leading ten covering about a quarter. This chain joins TRBV28 and TRBJ1-1; unclear D gene. Sequencing used CD4+ or CD8+ T cells sorted from blood, obtained in a trial of the OX40 agonist ivuxolimab. The receptor was derived from an adult with an advanced solid tumor such as melanoma, head and neck, liver or kidney cancer. In DNA, the CDR3 is TGTGCCAGCAGTTTTGGGTTCATGAACACTGAAGCTTTCTTT. Protein product: CASSFGFMNTEAFF.